These 3 T cell receptor beta chains originate from one sample sequenced in a study of T cell responses to AZD1222 COVID-19 vaccine. Sequencing used immunoSEQ multiplex PCR; TCRdb keeps in-frame clones, though not all of them. Seen here are 95,000 to 100,000 clones, 87% observed once, and the top ten hold about 9.4%. The specimen was peripheral blood, collected 28 days after the second AZD1222 dose. These receptors were collected from an adult who received the AZD1222 COVID-19 vaccine.

The chain recombines TRBV3-1 (or the pseudogene TRBV3-2) with TRBJ2-3; D is possibly TRBD2 (5 bases). Germline V gene lookup returns CDR1 LGHDT and CDR2 YNNKEL (reference sequence). The V gene lost 5 bases and the J gene lost 11 bases, with 14 bases spanning the gap. The CDR3 is 12 residues long. The CDR3 DNA is TGTGCCAGCAGCTCGGACGCCCGGGAGCAGTATTTT. This sequence encodes CASSSDAREQYF.

This chain connects TRBV7-9 to TRBJ2-1; 7 bases agree with TRBD2. The CDR3 consists of 16 residues. Germline V lookup: CDR1 SEHNR, CDR2 FQNEAQ (reference sequence). After removal of 4 bases from V and 9 bases from J, the junction contained 15 bases not matched to a gene. The CDR3 bases are TGTGCCAGCAGCTGGGGGGGGAGCCCCCGCGAGATTGAGCAGTTCTTC. This codes for CASSWGGSPREIEQFF.

The J gene is TRBJ2-7, the V gene TRBV5-4; the D call may be TRBD1 or TRBD2 (5 bases each). Germline V gene sequence: CDR1 SGHNT, CDR2 YYREEE (reference sequence). The length of the CDR3 is 17 residues. V dropped 4 bases and J dropped 2 bases, with 22 bases sitting between them. The CDR3 nucleotides read TGTGCCAGCAGCAAGCCACCCCGGGGCGAGGGAACCTACGAGCAGTACTTC. Translating it yields CASSKPPRGEGTYEQYF. Supplemented by reference TRBV5-4 and TRBJ2-7, the full variable domain reads ETGVTQSPTHLIKTRGQQVTLRCSSQSGHNTVSWYQQALGQGPQFIFQYYREEENGRGNFPPRFSGLQFPNYSSELNVNALELDDSALYLCASSKPPRGEGTYEQYFGPGTRLTVT.